This TCR beta chain stems from a study of Ad26.COV2.S vaccination and SARS-CoV-2 variants. Study conclusions and caveats: Non-spike TCR breadth did not differ much between vaccine and placebo recipients.

A remark on this clone: The antigen remains undetermined.

Germline values: CDR1 LGHNA, CDR2 YNFKEQ. After removal of 0 bases from V and 0 bases from J, the junction contained 15 bases not matched to a gene. The CDR3 runs to 21 residues. Some clones are missing from TCRdb's copy, which holds only in-frame ones; the method was immunoSEQ multiplex PCR. The sample contains 380,000 or so clones, approximately 86% of which appear only once. This sample's treatment: roughly 20 received Ad26.COV2.S at low or high dose, single or two shots; about 5 received placebo; per-sample allocation not given. Following the first vaccine or placebo injection, samples were taken on day 63. SARS-CoV-2 spike from the Wuhan strain was encoded by the vaccine, an Ad26 vector.

The chain couples TRBV4-2 to TRBJ2-1, with 9 bases lining up with TRBD1. The sequence was obtained from a person aged 18 to 59 who received the Ad26.COV2.S COVID-19 vaccine or a placebo. The specimen was peripheral blood, collected in a trial of Ad26.COV2.S vaccine versus placebo. CDR3 sequence: CASSQERGTGFVSSSYNEQFF. The CDR3 DNA sequence: TGTGCCAGCAGCCAAGAGCGAGGGACAGGGTTCGTCTCCAGCTCCTACAATGAGCAGTTCTTC.